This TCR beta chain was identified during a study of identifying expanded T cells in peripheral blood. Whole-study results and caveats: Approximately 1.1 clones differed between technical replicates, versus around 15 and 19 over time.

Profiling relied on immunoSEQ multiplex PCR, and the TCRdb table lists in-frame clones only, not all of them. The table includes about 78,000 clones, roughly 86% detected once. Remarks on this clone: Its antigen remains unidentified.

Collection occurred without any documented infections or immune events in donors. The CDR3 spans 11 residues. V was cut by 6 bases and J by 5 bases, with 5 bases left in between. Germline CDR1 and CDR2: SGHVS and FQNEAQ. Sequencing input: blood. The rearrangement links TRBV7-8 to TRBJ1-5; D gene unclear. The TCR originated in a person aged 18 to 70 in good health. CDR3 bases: TGTGCCAGCAGTCGTGATCAGCCCCAGCATTTT. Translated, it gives CASSRDQPQHF.